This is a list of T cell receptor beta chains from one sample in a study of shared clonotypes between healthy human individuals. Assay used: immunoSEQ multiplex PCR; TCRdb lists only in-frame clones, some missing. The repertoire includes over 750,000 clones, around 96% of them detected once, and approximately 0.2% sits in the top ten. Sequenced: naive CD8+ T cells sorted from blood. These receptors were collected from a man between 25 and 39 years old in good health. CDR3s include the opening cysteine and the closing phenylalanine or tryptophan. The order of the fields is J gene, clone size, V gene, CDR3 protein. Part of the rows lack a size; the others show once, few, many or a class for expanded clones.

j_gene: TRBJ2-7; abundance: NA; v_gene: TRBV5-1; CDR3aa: CASRVDETYEQYF
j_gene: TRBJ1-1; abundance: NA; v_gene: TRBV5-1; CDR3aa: CASRTDSTEAFF
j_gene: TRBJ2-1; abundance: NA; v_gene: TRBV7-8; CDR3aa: CASNQKAGGHNEQFF
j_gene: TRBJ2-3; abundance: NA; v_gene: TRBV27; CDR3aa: CASSPLDRAITDTQYF
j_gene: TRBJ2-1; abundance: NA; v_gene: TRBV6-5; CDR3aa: CASRPGYNEQFF
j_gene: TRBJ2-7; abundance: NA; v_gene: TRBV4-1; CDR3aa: CASSHRSSGYEQYF
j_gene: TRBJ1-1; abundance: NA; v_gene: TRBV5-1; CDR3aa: CASSFVQGKVRMTEAFF
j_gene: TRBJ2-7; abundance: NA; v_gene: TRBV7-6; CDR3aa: CASSLEAGHPYEQYF
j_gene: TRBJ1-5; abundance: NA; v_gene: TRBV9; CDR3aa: CASSVEGVGPQHF
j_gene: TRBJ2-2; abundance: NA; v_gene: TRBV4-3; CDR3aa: CASSQDRAIRAGELFF
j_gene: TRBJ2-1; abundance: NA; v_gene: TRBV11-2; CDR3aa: CASSLDNSGRDEQFF
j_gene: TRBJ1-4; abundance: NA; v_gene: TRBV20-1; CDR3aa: CSGGREEKLFF
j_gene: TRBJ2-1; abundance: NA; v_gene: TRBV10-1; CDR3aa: CASRTSGSIEQFF
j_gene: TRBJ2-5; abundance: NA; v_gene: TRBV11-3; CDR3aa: CASSLAPGARQETQYF
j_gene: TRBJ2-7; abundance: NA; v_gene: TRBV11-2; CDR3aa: CASTPGYEQYF
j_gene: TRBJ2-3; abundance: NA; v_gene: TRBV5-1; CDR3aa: CASSLDANSNTDTQYF
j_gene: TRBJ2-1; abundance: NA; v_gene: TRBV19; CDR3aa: CASSIDASSYNEQFF
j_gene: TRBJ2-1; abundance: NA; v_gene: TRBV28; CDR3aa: CASSHRGRYNEQFF
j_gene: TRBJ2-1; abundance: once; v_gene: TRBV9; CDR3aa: CASSVSAGGPDEQFF
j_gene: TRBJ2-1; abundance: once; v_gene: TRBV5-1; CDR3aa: CASSQELAGVGNEQFF
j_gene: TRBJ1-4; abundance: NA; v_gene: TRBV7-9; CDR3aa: CASSGENNEKLFF
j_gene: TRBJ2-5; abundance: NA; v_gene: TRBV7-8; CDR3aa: CASSWGSDTIGETQYF
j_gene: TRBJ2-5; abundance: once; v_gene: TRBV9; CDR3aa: CASTPKGRPQETQYF
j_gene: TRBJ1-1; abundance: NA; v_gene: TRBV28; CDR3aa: CASSPQYTEAFF
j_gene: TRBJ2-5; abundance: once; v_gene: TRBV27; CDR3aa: CASRDGGPGPGTQYF
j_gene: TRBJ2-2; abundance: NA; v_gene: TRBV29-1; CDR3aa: CSVEETGLEAGELFF
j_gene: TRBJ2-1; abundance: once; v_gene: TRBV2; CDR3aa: CASSGTRQGNEQFF
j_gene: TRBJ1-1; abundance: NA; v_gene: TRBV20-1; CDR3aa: CSASRGTEAFF